The rows below give T cell receptor beta chains drawn from one sample of a study of Graves' ophthalmopathy and Graves' hyperthyroidism. Each CDR3 protein gets one entry after TCRdb re-called the multiplex PCR reads with MiXCR. The sample has about 380,000 distinct CDR3 sequences, over 15% seen once. The material sequenced was peripheral blood. Every receptor here comes from a woman between 18 and 29 years old with stable Graves' hyperthyroidism. Both conserved end residues are trimmed from each CDR3. Size values are once, few and many counts, or a class for expanded clones, and some rows have none.

V: TRBV29-1; J: TRBJ1-1; size: many; CDR3: SVVRAVMNTEAF
V: TRBV12-3/TRBV12-4; J: TRBJ2-7; size: -; CDR3: ASSPLFTGQSYEQY
V: TRBV20-1; J: TRBJ1-1; size: many; CDR3: SARDVRTEVVEYAF
V: TRBV6-1; J: TRBJ2-2; size: -; CDR3: ASSEGEAGELF
V: TRBV12-3/TRBV12-4; J: TRBJ2-5; size: few; CDR3: ASSSENQETQY
V: TRBV11-2; J: TRBJ1-1; size: many; CDR3: ASSFGSSEAF
V: TRBV6-2/TRBV6-3; J: TRBJ1-5; size: many; CDR3: ASSYERTASNQPQH
V: TRBV5-1; J: TRBJ2-2; size: many; CDR3: ASSLVVTGELF
V: TRBV7-8; J: TRBJ2-7; size: many; CDR3: ASSLSLSYEQY
V: TRBV29-1; J: TRBJ1-3; size: many; CDR3: SVEDRRSGNTIY
V: TRBV4-1; J: TRBJ1-1; size: -; CDR3: ASSPGGFQGADTEAF
V: TRBV12-3/TRBV12-4; J: TRBJ2-5; size: many; CDR3: ASRSTETQY
V: TRBV19; J: TRBJ2-5; size: -; CDR3: ASSIISSHNQETQY
V: TRBV28; J: TRBJ2-7; size: many; CDR3: ASSTGYEQY
V: TRBV11-2; J: TRBJ2-7; size: many; CDR3: ASRSPRGPGSYEQY
V: TRBV7-9; J: TRBJ2-5; size: few; CDR3: ASSLPSGQQETQY
V: TRBV4-1; J: TRBJ2-7; size: few; CDR3: ASSQVFKNYEQY
V: TRBV6-2/TRBV6-3; J: TRBJ2-2; size: many; CDR3: ASSYDTSDTGELF
V: TRBV5-5; J: TRBJ2-5; size: -; CDR3: ASRDPGLTY
V: TRBV27; J: TRBJ2-7; size: many; CDR3: ASSLWAADEQY